This T cell receptor beta chain originates from a study of shared clonotypes between healthy human individuals. Study at large: Plates per donor: three CD4 naive, three CD4 memory, two CD8 naive, one CD8 memory.

Comment on this clone: Its antigen is as yet unknown.

V was shortened by 5 bases and J by 3 bases, with 14 bases between the two germline ends. CDR1 ENHRY and CDR2 SYGVKD come from the germline V gene. There are 15 residues in the CDR3. The method was immunoSEQ multiplex PCR; TCRdb's version includes in-frame clones alone and lacks a portion of them. The data contain 2 million or so clones, 85% to 95% of them singletons. Every contributor of samples was a Caucasian grown-up residing in Nashville, Tennessee. Study findings and constraints: Sequencing depth was expected to affect clonotype sharing among donors. A handful of donors showed sharing of roughly 5% of naive CD4 clonotypes.

J is TRBJ1-3 and V is TRBV10-3, with D perhaps matching TRBD1 (6 bases). Input material: naive CD4+ T cells sorted from blood. Subset here: CD45RA+ positively selected. This receptor was obtained from a man aged 18 to 30 in good health. CDR3 DNA: TGTGCCATCAGTCCGCCCGACAGGAGTGGAAACACCATATATTTT. Translation gives CAISPPDRSGNTIYF.